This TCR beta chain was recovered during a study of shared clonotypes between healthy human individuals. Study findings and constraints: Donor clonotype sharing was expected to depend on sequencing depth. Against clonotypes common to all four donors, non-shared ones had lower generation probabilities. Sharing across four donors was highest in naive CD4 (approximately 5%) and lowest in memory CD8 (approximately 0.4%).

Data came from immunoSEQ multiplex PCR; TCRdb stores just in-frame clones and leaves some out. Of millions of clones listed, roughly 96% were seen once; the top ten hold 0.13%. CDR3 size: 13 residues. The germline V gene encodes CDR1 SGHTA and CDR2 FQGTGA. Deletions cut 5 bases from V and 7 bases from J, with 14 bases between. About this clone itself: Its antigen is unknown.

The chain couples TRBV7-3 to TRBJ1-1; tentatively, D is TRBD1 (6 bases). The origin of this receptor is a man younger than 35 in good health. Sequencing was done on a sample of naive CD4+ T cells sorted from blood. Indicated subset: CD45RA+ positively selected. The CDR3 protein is CASSPLGAGEAFF. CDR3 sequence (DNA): TGTGCCAGCAGCCCCTTGGGGGCCGGTGAAGCTTTCTTT.